The rows below give T cell receptor beta chains drawn from one sample of a study of metastatic and nonmetastatic thyroid tumors. MiXCR reprocessed the PCR reads for TCRdb. This sample has approximately 5,200 clones; about 30% occur once, and the top ten carry about 22%. The source material was adjacent normal tissue. The origin of the receptors is a female donor with papillary thyroid cancer or a benign thyroid nodule (not recorded which). Some clones in this sample may be carry-over from other donors' samples. The CDR3 runs from the conserved cysteine through the conserved F or W. Each record gives: V gene, clone size, J gene, CDR3 protein. Size tells how often a clone was seen (once, few, many) or the class of an expanded clone, and some rows leave it out.

>TRBV20-1|medium-sized|TRBJ2-5
CSEAGDETQYF
>TRBV4-2|NA|TRBJ1-5
CASSQLGDRRNQPQHF
>TRBV30|NA|TRBJ2-7
CAWRDNSYEQYF
>TRBV7-2|NA|TRBJ2-2
CASSRPYLRGGELVF
>TRBV27|NA|TRBJ2-7
CASSSDRGQYEQYF
>TRBV6-2/TRBV6-3|NA|TRBJ2-3
CASSPLARNTDTQYF
>TRBV6-2/TRBV6-3|NA|TRBJ1-2
CASSYPLDWYGYTF
>TRBV5-1|NA|TRBJ2-7
CASSLNQQGLSYEQYF
>TRBV6-2/TRBV6-3|few|TRBJ1-2
CASMEILQGGHGYTF
>TRBV20-1|few|TRBJ2-2
CSANGLAAYTGELFF
>TRBV6-2/TRBV6-3|NA|TRBJ1-2
CASSYSKEVMRGYTF
>TRBV7-2|NA|TRBJ2-1
CASGNGGGRRIAEYNEQFF
>TRBV6-4|few|TRBJ2-1
CASSRLAGDLSYNEQFF
>TRBV28|few|TRBJ2-3
CASSLRFIPSTDTQYF
>TRBV12-3/TRBV12-4|NA|TRBJ1-1
CATYLGAGIMNTEAFF
>TRBV28|large|TRBJ2-5
CASSLGQIQETQYF
>TRBV5-1|NA|TRBJ1-1
CASSPGGGEDEAFF
>TRBV5-1|once|TRBJ2-7
CASSLYRTGNEQYF
>TRBV30|NA|TRBJ2-1
CAWSLLAGNEQFF
>TRBV6-1|NA|TRBJ2-1
CASSEGGEGEFF